This is a list of T cell receptor beta chains from one sample in a study of Graves' ophthalmopathy and Graves' hyperthyroidism. MiXCR was run by TCRdb on the multiplex PCR reads, yielding one entry per CDR3 protein. In the table there are 350,000 to 400,000 distinct CDR3 sequences, roughly 14% of which are singletons. The specimen was peripheral blood. The receptor set was obtained from a woman under 30 with stable Graves' hyperthyroidism. Each CDR3 is given with its conserved first and last residue. The D gene is left open where the match is weak. Some rows have no size entry. The others give once, few or many, or a class for an expanded clone.

V gene	clone size	CDR3 length	D gene	J gene	CDR3 DNA	CDR3 protein
TRBV12-3/TRBV12-4	many	13	.	TRBJ2-7	TGTGCCAGCAGTTTGACGGCGTCCTACGAGCAGTACTTC	CASSLTASYEQYF
TRBV28	many	17	.	TRBJ1-3	TGTGCCAGCGAGGCGGCAGTCTTGACCCCGTCTGGAAACACCATATATTTT	CASEAAVLTPSGNTIYF
TRBV6-5	many	13	.	TRBJ1-1	TGTGCCAGCACCCTAGGAGTAGGGGGTGAAGCTTTCTTT	CASTLGVGGEAFF
TRBV29-1	many	13	.	TRBJ1-1	TGCAGCTCCTCCTCCGGGGGGAACACTGAAGCTTTCTTT	CSSSSGGNTEAFF
TRBV25-1	many	16	.	TRBJ1-1	TGTGCCAGCAGTGCGCAGGGGAGAAGAATGAACACTGAAGCTTTCTTT	CASSAQGRRMNTEAFF
TRBV7-2	many	13	.	TRBJ2-7	TGTGCCAGCAGCTTATATGAAGGGGGCGAGCAGTACTTC	CASSLYEGGEQYF
TRBV5-1	.	14	.	TRBJ2-7	TGCGCCAGCAGCTTGGTGCCTCCCTCCTACGAGCAGTACTTC	CASSLVPPSYEQYF
TRBV12-3/TRBV12-4	many	18	.	TRBJ1-5	TGTGCCAGCAGTTTAATCCAGGGCGCGGCCACCCTTAATCAGCCCCAGCATTTT	CASSLIQGAATLNQPQHF
TRBV27	many	16	.	TRBJ2-6	TGTGCCAGCAGTTTAATGGGGCCCTCTGGGGCCAACGTCCTGACTTTC	CASSLMGPSGANVLTF
TRBV3-1	.	13	.	TRBJ1-1	TGTGCCAGCAGCCAAGGGGGGCGCCCTGAATCTTTCTTT	CASSQGGRPESFF
TRBV5-1	many	15	.	TRBJ2-7	TGCGCCAGCAGCTTGGCCCACGGGGGAACGTACGAGCAGTACTTC	CASSLAHGGTYEQYF
TRBV6-2/TRBV6-3	many	12	.	TRBJ2-5	TGTGGGGTGAGGCGGCGCCAAGAGACCCAGTACTTC	CGVRRRQETQYF
TRBV5-1	few	12	TRBD1	TRBJ2-7	TGCGCCAGCAGCTGGGACAGGGACGAGCAGTACTTC	CASSWDRDEQYF
TRBV2	many	15	.	TRBJ2-5	TGTGCCAGCAGCCTTTGGGGTTCGAGAGGAGAGACCCAGTACTTC	CASSLWGSRGETQYF
TRBV20-1	many	12	.	TRBJ2-5	TGCAGTGCGGACGGGGACCAAGAGACCCAGTACTTC	CSADGDQETQYF
TRBV6-2/TRBV6-3	.	16	.	TRBJ1-1	TGTGCCAGCAGTTACTCGAGGGGCAGGGTTGACACTGAAGCTTTCTTT	CASSYSRGRVDTEAFF
TRBV27	many	13	TRBD2	TRBJ2-7	TGTGCCAGCAGTTTCGGCAGGGAGGGTGAGCAGTACTTC	CASSFGREGEQYF
TRBV12-3/TRBV12-4	many	12	TRBD1	TRBJ1-1	TGTGCCAGCAGGACAGGGTTATTGGAAGCTTTCTTT	CASRTGLLEAFF
TRBV6-5	many	16	.	TRBJ2-7	TGTGCCAGCAGCCCTGAGGCCTACCCGGTATCCTACGAGCAGTACTTC	CASSPEAYPVSYEQYF
TRBV5-1	many	11	.	TRBJ1-3	TGCGCCGGGGGTTCTGGAAACACCATATATTTT	CAGGSGNTIYF
TRBV5-1	.	15	.	TRBJ2-7	TGCGCCAGCAGCTTGCAGGGGACGGGATCATACGAGCAGTACTTC	CASSLQGTGSYEQYF
TRBV7-2	.	14	TRBD2	TRBJ2-7	TGTGCCAGCAGACTAGCGGGGGCAAGGTACGAGCAGTACTTC	CASRLAGARYEQYF
TRBV12-3/TRBV12-4	many	14	TRBD1	TRBJ1-3	TGTGCCAGCAGTTTAAGGGGGCTAGGAAACACCATATATTTT	CASSLRGLGNTIYF
TRBV6-1	.	15	.	TRBJ1-5	TGTGCCAGCAGTGTTAGGACTGAGGTTAATCAGCCCCAGCATTTT	CASSVRTEVNQPQHF
TRBV20-1	many	14	.	TRBJ1-5	TGCAGTGCTAGAGAAAAGGGTAGCACTCAGCCCCAGCATTTT	CSAREKGSTQPQHF
TRBV6-2/TRBV6-3	many	13	TRBD1	TRBJ2-7	TGTGCCAGCAGACTGGACAGGGCCCACGAGCAGTACTTC	CASRLDRAHEQYF
TRBV11-2	few	15	.	TRBJ1-3	TGTGCCAGCAGCTTAGGGTCATTCTCTGGAAACACCATATATTTT	CASSLGSFSGNTIYF
TRBV11-2	.	15	TRBD1	TRBJ2-5	TGTGCCAGCAGCCCTTATGGACAGGGTGGAGAGACCCAGTACTTC	CASSPYGQGGETQYF
TRBV20-1	many	14	.	TRBJ1-1	TGCAGTGCTAGAACGGGGACCGACAGGACTGAAGCTTTCTTT	CSARTGTDRTEAFF
TRBV27	many	15	.	TRBJ2-7	TGTGCCAGCAGTTTGCGCTACCGGGGGACCTACGAGCAGTACTTC	CASSLRYRGTYEQYF
TRBV7-9	many	13	.	TRBJ1-6	TGTGCCAGCAGCCCAGTGGCTAATTCACCCCTCCACTTT	CASSPVANSPLHF
TRBV12-3/TRBV12-4	many	15	TRBD1	TRBJ1-3	TGTGCCAGCAGTACCTATAGGGGGCCTGGAAACACCATATATTTT	CASSTYRGPGNTIYF
TRBV20-1	.	13	.	TRBJ1-1	TGCAGTGCTAGAGTGATGCCCGACTTTGAAGCTTTCTTT	CSARVMPDFEAFF
TRBV6-5	many	16	.	TRBJ1-2	TGTGCCAGCAGTTACCTCCAGAGTAAAGGTGGCTATGGCTACACCTTC	CASSYLQSKGGYGYTF
TRBV20-1	many	13	.	TRBJ1-5	TGCAGTGCCCAACGAGGTAGCAATCAGCCCCAGCATTTT	CSAQRGSNQPQHF
TRBV28	many	14	.	TRBJ1-2	TGTGCCAGCAGCCGAGGGGCTTCTAACTATGGCTACACCTTC	CASSRGASNYGYTF
TRBV7-9	many	16	.	TRBJ2-5	TGTGCCAGCAGCTTTGGCAGCGCGGACAATCAAGAGACCCAGTACTTC	CASSFGSADNQETQYF
TRBV6-5	many	16	.	TRBJ1-1	TGTGCCAGCAGTTACTCGAGCAGCGCCCTGAACACTGAAGCTTTCTTT	CASSYSSSALNTEAFF
TRBV27	.	13	TRBD1	TRBJ1-2	TGTGCCAGCAGACAAGACAGGGCCTATGGCTACACCTTC	CASRQDRAYGYTF
TRBV7-9	.	13	.	TRBJ2-5	TGTGCCAGCAGCGCACCGGCCTTCGAGACCCAGTACTTC	CASSAPAFETQYF
TRBV12-3/TRBV12-4	many	13	.	TRBJ2-7	TGTGCCAGCAGTTTACTTGTTAGCTCCGAGCAGTACTTC	CASSLLVSSEQYF
TRBV15	many	14	.	TRBJ2-7	TGTGCCACCAGCCACCGGGACGGCTCCTACGAGCAGTACTTC	CATSHRDGSYEQYF
TRBV30	.	13	.	TRBJ2-5	TGTGCCTGGAGTCCCTCTCGTCAGACGACCCAGTACTTC	CAWSPSRQTTQYF
TRBV3-1	.	15	TRBD1	TRBJ1-1	TGTGCCAGCAGCCCCCGCCGACAGGGTAGGTCTGAAGCTTTCTTT	CASSPRRQGRSEAFF
TRBV3-1	.	16	TRBD2	TRBJ2-7	TGTGCCAGCAGCCAAGCGAGTGGCGGGGGGCCCTACGAGCAGTACTTC	CASSQASGGGPYEQYF
TRBV6-2/TRBV6-3	many	14	.	TRBJ1-5	TGTGCCAGCAGTTATCGACAGCTCAATCAGCCCCAGCATTTT	CASSYRQLNQPQHF
TRBV25-1	.	11	.	TRBJ2-7	TGTGCCAGCAGTGTTGGCCACGAGCAGTACTTC	CASSVGHEQYF
TRBV7-2	many	15	TRBD2	TRBJ2-5	TGTGCCAGCAGCTTAGTCCCAGCGGGGGGAGAGACCCAGTACTTC	CASSLVPAGGETQYF
TRBV27	many	15	.	TRBJ1-2	TGTGCCAGCAGTCACACAGGGTTTCCTAACTATGGCTACACCTTC	CASSHTGFPNYGYTF
TRBV4-1	many	14	.	TRBJ1-5	TGCGCCAGCAGTCAATACTCCAAAAATCAGCCCCAGCATTTT	CASSQYSKNQPQHF
TRBV12-3/TRBV12-4	.	15	TRBD2	TRBJ2-4	TGTGCCAGCAGACCCTTTACGGGAGGTAGTATCATTAAGTACTTC	CASRPFTGGSIIKYF
TRBV20-1	many	12	.	TRBJ2-5	TGCAGTGCTCCCAGGGGCAGGGAGACCCAGTACTTC	CSAPRGRETQYF
TRBV12-5	many	16	.	TRBJ1-5	TGTGCTAGTGGTTTGAACCGACAAGCCAGCAATCAGCCCCAGCATTTT	CASGLNRQASNQPQHF
TRBV20-1	many	14	.	TRBJ1-1	TGCAGTGCTAGAGATGAACAGGGCGTAGCTGAAGCTTTCTTT	CSARDEQGVAEAFF
TRBV5-1	.	14	TRBD1	TRBJ2-7	TGCGCCAGCAGTCGGGACAGGGGTGACTACGAGCAGTACTTC	CASSRDRGDYEQYF
TRBV20-1	many	15	.	TRBJ2-5	TGCAGTGCTAGAAGGAAACTAGCTAGTCAAGAGACCCAGTACTTC	CSARRKLASQETQYF
TRBV27	many	15	TRBD1	TRBJ1-1	TGTGCCAGCAGCTACACAGGGACAGTCCCCTCAGGAGCTTTCTTT	CASSYTGTVPSGAFF
TRBV20-1	many	16	TRBD1	TRBJ1-6	TGCAGTGCTACTCCCGCCGGGACAGGGCGTAATTCACCCCTCCACTTT	CSATPAGTGRNSPLHF
TRBV19	few	15	.	TRBJ1-5	TGTGCCAGTAGTATTCGAGATCCAGGGCGGCAGCCCCAGCATTTT	CASSIRDPGRQPQHF